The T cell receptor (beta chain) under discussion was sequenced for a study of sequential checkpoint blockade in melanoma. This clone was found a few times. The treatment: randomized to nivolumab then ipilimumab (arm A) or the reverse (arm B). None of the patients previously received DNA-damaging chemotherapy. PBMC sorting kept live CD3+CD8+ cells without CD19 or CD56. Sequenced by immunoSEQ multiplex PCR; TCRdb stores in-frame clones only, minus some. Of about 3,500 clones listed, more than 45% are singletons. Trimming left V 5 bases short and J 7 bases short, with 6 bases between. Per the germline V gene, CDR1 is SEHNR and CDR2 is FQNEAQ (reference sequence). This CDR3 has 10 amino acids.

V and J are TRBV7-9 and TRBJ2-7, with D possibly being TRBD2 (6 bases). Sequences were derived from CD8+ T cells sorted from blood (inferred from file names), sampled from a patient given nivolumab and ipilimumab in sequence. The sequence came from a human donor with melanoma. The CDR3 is CASSGGEQYF. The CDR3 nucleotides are TGTGCCAGCAGCGGAGGGGAGCAGTACTTC.